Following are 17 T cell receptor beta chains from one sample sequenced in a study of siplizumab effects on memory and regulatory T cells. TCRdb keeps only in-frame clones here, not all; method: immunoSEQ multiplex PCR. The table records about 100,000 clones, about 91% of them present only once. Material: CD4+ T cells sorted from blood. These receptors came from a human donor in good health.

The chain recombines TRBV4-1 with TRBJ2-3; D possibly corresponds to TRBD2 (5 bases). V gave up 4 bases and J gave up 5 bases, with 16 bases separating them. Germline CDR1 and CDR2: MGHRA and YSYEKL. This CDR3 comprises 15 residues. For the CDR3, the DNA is TGCGCCAGCAGCCTATCTTTTAGCGTCAGAGATACGCAGTATTTT. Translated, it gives CASSLSFSVRDTQYF.

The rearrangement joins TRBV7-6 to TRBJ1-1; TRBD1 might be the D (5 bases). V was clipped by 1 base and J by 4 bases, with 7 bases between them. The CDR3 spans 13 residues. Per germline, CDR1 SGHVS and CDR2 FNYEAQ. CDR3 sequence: CASSLGGATEAFF. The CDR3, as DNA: TGTGCCAGCAGCTTAGGTGGGGCCACTGAAGCTTTCTTT.

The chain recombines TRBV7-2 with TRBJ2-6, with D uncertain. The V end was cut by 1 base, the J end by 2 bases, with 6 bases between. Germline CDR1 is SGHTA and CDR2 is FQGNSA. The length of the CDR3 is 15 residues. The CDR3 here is CASSLGLAGANVLTF. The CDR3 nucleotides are TGTGCCAGCAGCTTAGGCCTGGCTGGGGCCAACGTCCTGACTTTC.

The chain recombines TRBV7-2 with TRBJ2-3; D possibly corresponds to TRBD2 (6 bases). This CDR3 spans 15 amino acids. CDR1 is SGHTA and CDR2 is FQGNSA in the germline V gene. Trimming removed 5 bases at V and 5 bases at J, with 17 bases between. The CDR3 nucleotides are TGTGCCAGCAGCCTCACTGGCGGGGTTAAAGATACGCAGTATTTT. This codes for CASSLTGGVKDTQYF.

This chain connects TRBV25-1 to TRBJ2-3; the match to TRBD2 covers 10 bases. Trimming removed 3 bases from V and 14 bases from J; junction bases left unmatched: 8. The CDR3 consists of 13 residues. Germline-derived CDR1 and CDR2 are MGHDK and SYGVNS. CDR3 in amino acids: CASSDINLAGVYF. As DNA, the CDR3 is TGTGCCAGCAGTGATATCAACCTAGCGGGGGTGTATTTT.

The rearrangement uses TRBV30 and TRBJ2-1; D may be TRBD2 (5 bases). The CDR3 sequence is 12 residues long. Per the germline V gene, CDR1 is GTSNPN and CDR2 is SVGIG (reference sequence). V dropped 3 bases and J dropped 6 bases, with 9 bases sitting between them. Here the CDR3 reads CAWSGLLNEQFF. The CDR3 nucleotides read TGTGCCTGGAGCGGACTCCTCAATGAGCAGTTCTTC.

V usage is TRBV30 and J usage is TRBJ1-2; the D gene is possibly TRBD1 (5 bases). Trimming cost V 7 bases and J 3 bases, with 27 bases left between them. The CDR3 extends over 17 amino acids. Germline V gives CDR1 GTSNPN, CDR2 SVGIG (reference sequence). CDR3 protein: CASKWRRWSGRDYGYTF. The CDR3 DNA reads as TGTGCCTCAAAGTGGCGCAGGTGGAGTGGCAGGGACTATGGCTACACCTTC.

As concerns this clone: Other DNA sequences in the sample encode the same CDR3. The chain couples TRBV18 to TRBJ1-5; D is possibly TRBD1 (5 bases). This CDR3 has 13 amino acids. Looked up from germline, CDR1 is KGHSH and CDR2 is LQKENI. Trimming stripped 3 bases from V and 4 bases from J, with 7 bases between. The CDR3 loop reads CASSPSGNQPQHF. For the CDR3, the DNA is TGTGCCAGCTCACCTTCAGGGAATCAGCCCCAGCATTTT. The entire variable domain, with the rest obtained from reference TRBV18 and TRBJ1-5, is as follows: NAGVMQNPRHLVRRRGQEARLRCSPMKGHSHVYWYRQLPEEGLKFMVYLQKENIIDESGMPKERFSAEFPKEGPSILRIQQVVRGDSAAYFCASSPSGNQPQHFGDGTRLSIL.

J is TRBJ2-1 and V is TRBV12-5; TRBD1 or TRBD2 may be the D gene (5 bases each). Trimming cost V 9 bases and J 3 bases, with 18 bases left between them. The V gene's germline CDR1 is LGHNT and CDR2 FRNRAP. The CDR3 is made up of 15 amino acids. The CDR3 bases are TGTGCTAGCTCTGTCAGGGACCCCTTCTACAATGAGCAGTTCTTC. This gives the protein CASSVRDPFYNEQFF. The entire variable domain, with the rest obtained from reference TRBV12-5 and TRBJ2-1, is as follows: DARVTQTPRHKVTEMGQEVTMRCQPILGHNTVFWYRQTMMQGLELLAYFRNRAPLDDSGMPKDRFSAEMPDATLATLKIQPSEPRDSAVYFCASSVRDPFYNEQFFGPGTRLTVL.

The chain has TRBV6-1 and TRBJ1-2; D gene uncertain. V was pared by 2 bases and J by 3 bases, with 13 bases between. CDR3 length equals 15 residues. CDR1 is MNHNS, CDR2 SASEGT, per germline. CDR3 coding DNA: TGTGCCAGCAGTGAACTCGACACTCTTGACTATGGCTACACCTTC. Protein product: CASSELDTLDYGYTF.

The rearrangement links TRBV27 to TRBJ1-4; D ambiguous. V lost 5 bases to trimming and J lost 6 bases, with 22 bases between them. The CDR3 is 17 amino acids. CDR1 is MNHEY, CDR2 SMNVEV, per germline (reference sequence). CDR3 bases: TGTGCCAGCAGTGCGAACTTTGACGGGGAGGGTGATGAAAAACTGTTTTTT. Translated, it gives CASSANFDGEGDEKLFF.

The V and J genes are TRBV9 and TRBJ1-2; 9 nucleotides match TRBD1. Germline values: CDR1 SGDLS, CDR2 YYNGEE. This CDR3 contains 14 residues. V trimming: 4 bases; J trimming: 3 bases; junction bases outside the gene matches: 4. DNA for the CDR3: TGTGCCAGCAGCCCTCGGGACAGGGACTATGGCTACACCTTC. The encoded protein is CASSPRDRDYGYTF.

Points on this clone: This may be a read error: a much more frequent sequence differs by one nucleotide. CDR3 protein: CASSASGGAGGELFF. CDR3 sequence (DNA): TGTGCCAGCAGTGCTAGCGGGGGGGCCGGCGGGGAGCTGTTTTTT. This sequence joins TRBV2 and TRBJ2-2, with TRBD2 matching over 12 bases. J was trimmed by 7 bases and V by 4 bases; bases with no gene match: 4. Germline V gene sequence: CDR1 SNHLY, CDR2 FYNNEI. CDR3 length: 15 residues. The entire variable domain, with the rest obtained from reference TRBV2 and TRBJ2-2, is as follows: EPEVTQTPSHQVTQMGQEVILRCVPISNHLYFYWYRQILGQKVEFLVSFYNNEISEKSEIFDDQFSVERPDGSNFTLKIRSTKLEDSAMYFCASSASGGAGGELFFGEGSRLTVL.

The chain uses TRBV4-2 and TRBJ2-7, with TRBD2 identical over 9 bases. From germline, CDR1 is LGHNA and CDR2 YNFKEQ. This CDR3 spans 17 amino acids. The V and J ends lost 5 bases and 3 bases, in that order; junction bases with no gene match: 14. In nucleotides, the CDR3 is TGTGCCAGCAGCGGGTTTCGCGGGGGGGCCGAACTCTACGAGCAGTACTTC. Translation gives CASSGFRGGAELYEQYF.

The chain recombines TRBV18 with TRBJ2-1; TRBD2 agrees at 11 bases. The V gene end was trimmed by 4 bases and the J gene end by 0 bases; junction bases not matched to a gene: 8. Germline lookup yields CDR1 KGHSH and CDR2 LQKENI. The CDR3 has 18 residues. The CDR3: CASSLLSGGASSYNEQFF. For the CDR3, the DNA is TGTGCCAGCTCACTACTTAGCGGGGGGGCATCCTCCTACAATGAGCAGTTCTTC.

The CDR3 DNA sequence: TGTGCCAGTAGTATAGACGGGGCCTGGTTGGTTTCGGGTCCTGAAGCTTTCTTT. It is translated as CASSIDGAWLVSGPEAFF. The chain links TRBV19 to TRBJ1-1, with a possible D match to TRBD1 (5 bases). Germline V gives CDR1 LNHDA, CDR2 SQIVND (reference sequence). The germline V and J ends were trimmed by 0 bases and 6 bases, with 23 bases remaining between them. This CDR3 has 18 residues.

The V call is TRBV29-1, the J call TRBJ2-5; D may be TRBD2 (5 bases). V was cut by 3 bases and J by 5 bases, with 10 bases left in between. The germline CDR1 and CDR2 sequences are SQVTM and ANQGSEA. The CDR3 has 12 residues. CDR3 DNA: TGCAGCGTTGAGAGGGTGCAGGAGACCCAGTACTTC. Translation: CSVERVQETQYF.